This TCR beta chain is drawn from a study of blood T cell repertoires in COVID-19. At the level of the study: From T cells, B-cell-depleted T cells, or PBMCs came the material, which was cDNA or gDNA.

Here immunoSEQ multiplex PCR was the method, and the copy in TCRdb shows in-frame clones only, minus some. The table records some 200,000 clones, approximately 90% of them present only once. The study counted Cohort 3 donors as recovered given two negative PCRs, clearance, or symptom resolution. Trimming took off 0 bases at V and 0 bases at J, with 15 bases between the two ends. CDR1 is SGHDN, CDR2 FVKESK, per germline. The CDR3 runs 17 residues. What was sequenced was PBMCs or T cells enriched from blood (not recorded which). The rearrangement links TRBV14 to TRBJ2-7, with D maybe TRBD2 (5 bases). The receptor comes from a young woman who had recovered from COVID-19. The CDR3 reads CASSQEVGLRGSYEQYF. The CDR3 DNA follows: TGTGCCAGCAGCCAAGAGGTCGGACTCAGAGGCTCCTACGAGCAGTACTTC.